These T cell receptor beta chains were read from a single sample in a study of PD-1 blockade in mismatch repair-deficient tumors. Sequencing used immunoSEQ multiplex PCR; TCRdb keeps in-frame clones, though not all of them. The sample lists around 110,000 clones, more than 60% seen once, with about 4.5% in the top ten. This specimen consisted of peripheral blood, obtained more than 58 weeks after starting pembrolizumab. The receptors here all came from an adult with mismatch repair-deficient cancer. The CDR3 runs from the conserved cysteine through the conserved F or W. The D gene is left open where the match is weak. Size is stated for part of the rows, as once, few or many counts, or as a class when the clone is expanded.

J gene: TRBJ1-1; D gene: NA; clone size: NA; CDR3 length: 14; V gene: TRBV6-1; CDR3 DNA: TGTGCCAGCAGTGAAGCTCCAGGTCGCACTGAAGCTTTCTTT; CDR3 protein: CASSEAPGRTEAFF
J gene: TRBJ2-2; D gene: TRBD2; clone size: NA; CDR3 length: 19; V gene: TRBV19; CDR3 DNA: TGTGCCAGTAGTGGACTAGCGGGAGGAGGATGGTCGAACACCGGGGAGCTGTTTTTT; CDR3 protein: CASSGLAGGGWSNTGELFF
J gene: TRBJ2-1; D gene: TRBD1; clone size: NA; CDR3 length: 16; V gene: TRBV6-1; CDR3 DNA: TGTGCCAGCAGTGGCGGACAGGGCCGCTCCTACAATGAGCAGTTCTTC; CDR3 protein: CASSGGQGRSYNEQFF
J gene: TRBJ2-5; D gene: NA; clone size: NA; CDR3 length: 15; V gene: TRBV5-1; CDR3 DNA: TGCGCCAGCAGCCCAGCCCGTGGGAGAGGAGAGACCCAGTACTTC; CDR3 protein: CASSPARGRGETQYF
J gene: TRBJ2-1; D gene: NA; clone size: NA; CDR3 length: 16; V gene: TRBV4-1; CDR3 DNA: TGCGCCAGCAGCCAGATCCGGTCTCCCACCAGGAATGAGCAGTTCTTC; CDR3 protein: CASSQIRSPTRNEQFF
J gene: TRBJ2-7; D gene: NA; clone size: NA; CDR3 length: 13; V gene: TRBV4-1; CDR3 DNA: TGCGCCAGCAGCCAAGATCTTGTCTACGAGCAGTACTTC; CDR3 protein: CASSQDLVYEQYF
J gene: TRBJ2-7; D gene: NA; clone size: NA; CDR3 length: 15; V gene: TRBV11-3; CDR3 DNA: TGTGCCAGCAGCCGGTTTGGGTCTTTCTCCTACGAGCAGTACTTC; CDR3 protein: CASSRFGSFSYEQYF
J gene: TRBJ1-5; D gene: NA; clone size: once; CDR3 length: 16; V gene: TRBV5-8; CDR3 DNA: TGTGCCAGCAGCTTGGAATCTTTGGGGGGGGGTCAGCCCCAGCATTTT; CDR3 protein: CASSLESLGGGQPQHF
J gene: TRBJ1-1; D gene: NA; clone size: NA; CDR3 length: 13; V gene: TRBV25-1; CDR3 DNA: TGTGCCAGCAGTGAAAGGGGGAACACTGAAGCTTTCTTT; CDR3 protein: CASSERGNTEAFF
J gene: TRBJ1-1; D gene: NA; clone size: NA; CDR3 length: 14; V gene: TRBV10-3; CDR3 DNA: TGTGCCACGGCTTCTTGGTTCATGAACACTGAAGCTTTCTTT; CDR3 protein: CATASWFMNTEAFF
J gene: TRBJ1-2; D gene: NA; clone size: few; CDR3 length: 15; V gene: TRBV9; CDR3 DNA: TGTGCCAGCAGCGTAGGGGGCGGGTCGGACTATGGCTACACCTTC; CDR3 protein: CASSVGGGSDYGYTF
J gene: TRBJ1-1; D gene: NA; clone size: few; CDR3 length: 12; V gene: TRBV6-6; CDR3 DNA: TGTGCCAGCAGTTACTCGGGGGAAGGGGCTTTCTTT; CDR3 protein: CASSYSGEGAFF
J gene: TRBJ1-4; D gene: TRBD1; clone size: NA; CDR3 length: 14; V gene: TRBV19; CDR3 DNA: TGTGCCAGTAGTATGGGACAGGAGAATGAAAAACTGTTTTTT; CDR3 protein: CASSMGQENEKLFF
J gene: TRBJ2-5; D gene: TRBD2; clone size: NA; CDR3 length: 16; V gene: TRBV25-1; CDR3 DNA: TGTGCCAGCAGTGACGTTAGCGGGAGTTTTCGAGAGACCCAGTACTTC; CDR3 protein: CASSDVSGSFRETQYF
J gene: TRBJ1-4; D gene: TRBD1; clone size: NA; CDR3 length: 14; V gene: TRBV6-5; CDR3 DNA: TGTGCCAGCAGTTACCGGCAGGGGGCTGAAAAACTGTTTTTT; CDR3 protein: CASSYRQGAEKLFF
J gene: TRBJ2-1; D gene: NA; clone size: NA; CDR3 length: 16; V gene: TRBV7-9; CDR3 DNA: TGTGCCAGCAGCCCCAAATTGGTAGGGGACAACAATGAGCAGTTCTTC; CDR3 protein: CASSPKLVGDNNEQFF
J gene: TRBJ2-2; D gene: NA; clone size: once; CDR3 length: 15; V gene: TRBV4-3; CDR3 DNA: TGCGCCAGCAGCCAAGGGAATTCGAACACCGGGGAGCTGTTTTTT; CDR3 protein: CASSQGNSNTGELFF
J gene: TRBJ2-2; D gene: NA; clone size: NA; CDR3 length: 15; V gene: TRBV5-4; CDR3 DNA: TGTGCCAGCAGCTTCCAGGGGCAGGTCACCGGGGAGCTGTTTTTT; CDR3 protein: CASSFQGQVTGELFF
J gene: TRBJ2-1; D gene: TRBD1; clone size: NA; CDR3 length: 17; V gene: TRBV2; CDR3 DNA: TGTGCCAGCAGACGGACAGGGGGAAAAAATCGGTACAATGAGCAGTTCTTC; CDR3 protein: CASRRTGGKNRYNEQFF
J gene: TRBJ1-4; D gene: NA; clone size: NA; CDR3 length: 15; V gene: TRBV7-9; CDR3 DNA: TGTGCCAGCAGCGCCGTATCGGCCCTGGGTGAAAAACTGTTTTTT; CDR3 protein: CASSAVSALGEKLFF
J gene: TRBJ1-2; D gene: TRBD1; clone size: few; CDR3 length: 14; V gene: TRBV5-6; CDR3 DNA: TGTGCCACCCGGACAGGGGCCTTCGACTATGGCTACACCTTC; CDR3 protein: CATRTGAFDYGYTF
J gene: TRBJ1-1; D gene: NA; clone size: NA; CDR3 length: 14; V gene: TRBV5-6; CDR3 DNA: TGTGCCAGTCAACCGGGACACGGAGGAACTGAAGCTTTCTTT; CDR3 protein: CASQPGHGGTEAFF
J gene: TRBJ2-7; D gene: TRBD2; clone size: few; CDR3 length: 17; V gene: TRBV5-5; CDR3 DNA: TGTGCCAGCAGCTTGAATTTCGGTCTAGCGGGATCCTACGAGCAGTACTTC; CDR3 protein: CASSLNFGLAGSYEQYF
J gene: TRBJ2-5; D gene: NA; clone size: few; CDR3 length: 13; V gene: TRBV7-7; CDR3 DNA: TGTGCTAGCAGCCTCGGCAACCAAGAGACCCAGTACTTC; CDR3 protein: CASSLGNQETQYF
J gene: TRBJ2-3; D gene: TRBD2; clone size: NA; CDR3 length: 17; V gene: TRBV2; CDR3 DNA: TGTGCTCAGCGTAGACTAGCTACGAATTCGGTCACAGATACGCAGTATTTT; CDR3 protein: CAQRRLATNSVTDTQYF
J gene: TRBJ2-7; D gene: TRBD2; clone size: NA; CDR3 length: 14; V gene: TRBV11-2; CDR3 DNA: TGTGCCAGCAGCGGCCCGGGACTAAGCGCTCCCGGGGACTTC; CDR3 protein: CASSGPGLSAPGDF
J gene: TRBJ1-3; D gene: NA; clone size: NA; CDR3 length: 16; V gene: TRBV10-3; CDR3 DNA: TGTGCCATCAGTGAGTCGGTGGGGATCTCTGGAAACACCATATATTTT; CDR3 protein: CAISESVGISGNTIYF
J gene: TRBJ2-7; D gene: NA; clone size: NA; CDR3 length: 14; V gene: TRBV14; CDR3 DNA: TGTGCCAGCAGCCAAGTATTGTCCGGATCCGAGCAGTACTTC; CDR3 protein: CASSQVLSGSEQYF
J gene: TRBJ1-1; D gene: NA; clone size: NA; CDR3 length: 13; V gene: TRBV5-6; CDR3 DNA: TGTGCCAGCAGCTTGGGTTTCGGAACTGAAGCTTTCTTT; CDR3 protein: CASSLGFGTEAFF
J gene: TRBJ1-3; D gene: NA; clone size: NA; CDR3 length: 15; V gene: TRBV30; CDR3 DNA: TGTGCCTGGAGTGTAGACGGAGCCTCTGGAAACACCATATATTTT; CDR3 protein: CAWSVDGASGNTIYF
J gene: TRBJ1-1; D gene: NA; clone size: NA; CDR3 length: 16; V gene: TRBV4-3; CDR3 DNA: TGCGCCAGCAGCCAAGATGGAGGGGGATGGGGGACTGAAGCTTTCTTT; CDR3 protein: CASSQDGGGWGTEAFF
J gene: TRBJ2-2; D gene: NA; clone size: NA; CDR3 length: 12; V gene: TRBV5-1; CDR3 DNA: TGCGCCAGCAGAGGTCCCACCGGGGAGCTGTTTTTT; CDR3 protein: CASRGPTGELFF
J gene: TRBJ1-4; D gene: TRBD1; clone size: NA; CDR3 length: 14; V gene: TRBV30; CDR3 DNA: TGTGCCTGGAGGGGTGGGACAGAGAATGAAAAACTGTTTTTT; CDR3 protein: CAWRGGTENEKLFF
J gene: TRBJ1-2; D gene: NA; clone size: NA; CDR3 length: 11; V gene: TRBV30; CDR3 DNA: TGTGCCTGGAGTGTACTCTTAGGCTACACCTTC; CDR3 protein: CAWSVLLGYTF
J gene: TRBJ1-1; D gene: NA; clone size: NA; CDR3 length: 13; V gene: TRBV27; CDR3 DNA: TGTGCCAGCAGTAAGACAGGGAACACTGAAGCTTTCTTT; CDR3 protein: CASSKTGNTEAFF
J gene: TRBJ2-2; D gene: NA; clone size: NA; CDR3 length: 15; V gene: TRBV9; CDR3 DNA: TGTGCCAGCAGCGTAAGGGGAGCGAACACCGGGGAGCTGTTTTTT; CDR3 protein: CASSVRGANTGELFF
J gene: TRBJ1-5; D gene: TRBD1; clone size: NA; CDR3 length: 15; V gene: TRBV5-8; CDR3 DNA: TGTGCCAGCAGGCGGGGACAGATCAGCAATCAGCCCCAGCATTTT; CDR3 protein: CASRRGQISNQPQHF
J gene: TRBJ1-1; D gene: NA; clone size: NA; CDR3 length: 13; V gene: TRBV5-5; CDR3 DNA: TGTGCCAGCAGCTTGGACGTGAACACTGAAGCTTTCTTT; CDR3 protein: CASSLDVNTEAFF
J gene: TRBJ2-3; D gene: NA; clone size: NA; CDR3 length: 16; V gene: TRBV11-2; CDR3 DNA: TGTGCCAGCAGCTTAGGTGGGGGCACTATCGTGGGTACGCAGTATTTT; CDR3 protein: CASSLGGGTIVGTQYF
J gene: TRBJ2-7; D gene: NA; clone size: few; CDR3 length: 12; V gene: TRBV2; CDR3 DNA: TGTGCCAGCTCTTCCCCCTCCTACGAGCAGTACTTC; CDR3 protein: CASSSPSYEQYF
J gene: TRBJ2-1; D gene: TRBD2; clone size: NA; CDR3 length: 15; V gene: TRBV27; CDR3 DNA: TGTGCCACATTGAGACTAGCGGGATTTCGCAATGAGCAGTTCTTC; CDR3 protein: CATLRLAGFRNEQFF
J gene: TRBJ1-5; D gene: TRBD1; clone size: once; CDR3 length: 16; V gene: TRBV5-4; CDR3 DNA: TGTGCCAGCAGCTTGATGCGACAGGGGATCAATCAGCCCCAGCATTTT; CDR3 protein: CASSLMRQGINQPQHF
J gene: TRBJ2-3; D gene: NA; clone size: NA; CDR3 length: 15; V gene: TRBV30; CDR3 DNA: TGTGCCTGGAGTAGGACACTTCAGGGGCCAGATACGCAGTATTTT; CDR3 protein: CAWSRTLQGPDTQYF
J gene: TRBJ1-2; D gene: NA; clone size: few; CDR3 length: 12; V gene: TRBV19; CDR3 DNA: TGTGCCAGTAGTACAGGGTCCGGCGGCTACACCTTC; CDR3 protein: CASSTGSGGYTF
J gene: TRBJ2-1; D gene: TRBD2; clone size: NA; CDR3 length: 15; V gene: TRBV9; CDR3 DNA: TGTGCCAGCAGCGTGGCTAGCGGGATCGGAAATGAGCAGTTCTTC; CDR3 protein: CASSVASGIGNEQFF
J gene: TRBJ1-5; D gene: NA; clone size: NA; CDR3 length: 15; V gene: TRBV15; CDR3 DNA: TGTGCCACCAGCAGAGATTTGTCCCAAAATCAGCCCCAGCATTTT; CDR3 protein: CATSRDLSQNQPQHF
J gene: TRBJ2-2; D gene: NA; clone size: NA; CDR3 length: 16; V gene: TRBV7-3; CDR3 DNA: TGTGCCAGCAGCTTAACAGGGATTTCGTACACCGGGGAGCTGTTTTTT; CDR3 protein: CASSLTGISYTGELFF